This entry lists 15 T cell receptor beta chains sequenced from one sample in a study of T cell repertoires in cytomegalovirus infection. TCRdb recomputed calls from the reads with MiXCR, one row per CDR3 protein. The sample lists almost 550,000 distinct CDR3 sequences, more than 15% occurring once. Sequenced material: CD8+ T cells from PBMCs. The source is a human donor in good health (CMV status not recorded). Some clones in this sample may be carry-over from other donors' samples.

The rearrangement uses TRBV13 and TRBJ2-1, with 7 bases that match TRBD2. CDR1 is PRHDT, CDR2 FYEKMQ, per germline (reference sequence). The ends lost 0 bases at V and 9 bases at J; junction bases unmatched: 23. The length of the CDR3 is 20 residues. The CDR3 protein is CASSLGGRGSGNPSAAEQFF. The CDR3 DNA reads TGTGCCAGCAGCTTAGGGGGTAGAGGAAGCGGGAACCCATCCGCGGCTGAGCAGTTCTTC.

This clonotype was counted at least ten times. The chain has TRBV12-5 and TRBJ1-1; 9 bases are shared with TRBD1. The CDR3 contains 16 residues. Germline assignment: CDR1 LGHNT and CDR2 FRNRAP. J lost 6 bases, V lost 0 bases, and 8 bases had no gene match. The CDR3 sequence: CASGLVHSGTGPEAFF. The CDR3 DNA is TGTGCTAGTGGTTTGGTACATTCTGGGACAGGGCCTGAAGCTTTCTTT.

This clonotype has just a few counts. The chain links TRBV9 to TRBJ1-5; D is uncertain. V lost 0 bases to trimming and J lost 9 bases, with 25 bases between them. The CDR3 spans 18 residues. The germline V gene encodes CDR1 SGDLS and CDR2 YYNGEE. The CDR3 bases are TGTGCCAGCAGCGTAGCCGCAGCCAGCCTGGTAAAGGTGAGGCCCCAGCATTTT. Translated, it gives CASSVAAASLVKVRPQHF.

The gene calls are TRBV15 and TRBJ2-3; TRBD1 is a possible D gene (6 bases). CDR3 size: 14 residues. In germline, CDR1 is LNHNV, CDR2 YYDKDF (reference sequence). Trimming left V 1 base short and J 1 base short, with 6 bases between. The CDR3 region is CATSRGTGTDTQYF. The CDR3 DNA follows: TGTGCCACCAGCAGAGGGACAGGCACAGATACGCAGTATTTT.

Points on this clonotype: A single base separates this from a much larger clone, so it may be a read error. The V call is TRBV28, the J call TRBJ1-1; D is uncertain. CDR1 is MDHEN and CDR2 is SYDVKM in the germline V gene. The CDR3 contains 12 residues. CDR3 DNA sequence: TGTGCCAGCAGTGACGGTAACACTGATGCTTTCTTT. Protein sequence: CASSDGNTDAFF. The variable domain in full, with the rest retrieved from reference TRBV28 and TRBJ1-1, is DVKVTQSSRYLVKRTGEKVFLECVQDMDHENMFWYRQDPGLGLRLIYFSYDVKMKEKGDIPEGYSVSREKKERFSLILESASTNQTSMYLCASSDGNTDAFFGQGTRLTVV.

The V gene is TRBV19, the J gene TRBJ1-5; TRBD1 might be the D (5 bases). Trimming took 7 bases from V and 9 from J, leaving 13 bases between them. Germline V CDR1 and CDR2: LNHDA, SQIVND (reference sequence). The CDR3 has 12 amino acids. The CDR3 here is CASNYGGGPQHF. The CDR3 bases are TGTGCCAGTAACTACGGTGGGGGGCCCCAGCATTTT.

This clonotype occurred many times. The V call is TRBV28, the J call TRBJ2-7, with D perhaps TRBD1 (6 bases). Germline CDR1 MDHEN, CDR2 SYDVKM. The CDR3 is 14 amino acids. V was shortened by 3 bases and J by 4 bases, with 13 bases between the two germline ends. CDR3 DNA: TGTGCCAGCAGTTTGAGCCAGGGGAAATACGAGCAGTACTTC. It encodes CASSLSQGKYEQYF.

The chain links TRBV5-4 to TRBJ1-2, with 9 positions matching TRBD1. J lost 5 bases, V lost 4 bases, and 12 bases had no gene match. CDR1 is SGHNT and CDR2 is YYREEE in the germline V gene (reference sequence). The CDR3 has 16 amino acids. The CDR3 reads CASSPSWTGVEYGYTF. CDR3 sequence (DNA): TGTGCCAGCAGCCCATCCTGGACAGGGGTTGAGTATGGCTACACCTTC.

This clonotype was observed a handful of times. This chain uses TRBV2 with TRBJ1-4; 7 nucleotides line up with TRBD1. The CDR3 has 14 residues. Trimming at V came to 6 bases and at J to 6 bases, leaving 7 bases not matched to a gene. The germline CDR1 and CDR2 sequences are SNHLY and FYNNEI. The chain's CDR3 is CASRDRTGYEKLFF. DNA for the CDR3: TGTGCCAGCAGGGATAGGACAGGATATGAAAAACTGTTTTTT.

J is TRBJ1-2 and V is TRBV28; TRBD1 agrees at 8 bases. J gave up 2 bases and V 6 bases, and 8 bases lay outside the gene matches. This CDR3 spans 15 amino acids. Germline V gene data show CDR1 as MDHEN and CDR2 as SYDVKM. The CDR3 loop is CASRPGQASNYGYTF. The CDR3 DNA reads TGTGCCAGCAGGCCGGGACAGGCCTCCAACTATGGCTACACCTTC.

This clonotype was detected many times. The rearrangement uses TRBV6-1 and TRBJ2-1; no definite D call. Trimming took off 5 bases at V and 4 bases at J, with 12 bases between the two ends. Germline CDR1 and CDR2: MNHNS and SASEGT. The CDR3 consists of 14 residues. The CDR3 DNA reads TGTGCCAGCAGTACCCGGGCGGTTTACAATGAGCAGTTCTTC. Protein: CASSTRAVYNEQFF.

With respect to this clonotype: In this CDR3 the conserved last residue, phenylalanine or tryptophan, is missing, so a read error is likely. The rearrangement links TRBV11-2 to TRBJ2-7, with 10 bases identical to TRBD2. Germline V gene sequence: CDR1 SGHAT, CDR2 FQNNGV. V was pared by 2 bases and J by 1 base, with 5 bases of the junction left unmatched. This CDR3 contains 16 residues. CDR3 sequence: CASSLRILAGSYEQYL. CDR3 DNA: TGTGCCAGCAGCTTACGGATACTAGCGGGGTCCTACGAGCAGTACTTA.

The V call is TRBV7-9, the J call TRBJ2-6; the D gene is possibly TRBD1 (5 bases). Germline V gene sequence: CDR1 SEHNR, CDR2 FQNEAQ (reference sequence). The CDR3 consists of 19 residues. The germline V and J ends were trimmed by 5 bases and 3 bases, with 23 bases remaining between them. This CDR3 reads CASSPVGAVTRDGANVLTF. The CDR3 DNA is TGTGCCAGCAGCCCGGTAGGGGCTGTCACCCGAGATGGGGCCAACGTCCTGACTTTC.

This clonotype has ten or more counts. V is TRBV11-3 and J is TRBJ2-7, with D possibly called TRBD1 or TRBD2 (5 bases each). V lost 4 bases, J lost 4 bases, and 11 bases lay in between. Germline V lookup: CDR1 SGHNT, CDR2 YENEEA. The CDR3 is 13 residues long. This chain's CDR3 is CASSSAEGYEQYF. The DNA for the CDR3 is TGTGCCAGCAGCTCCGCCGAGGGGTACGAGCAGTACTTC.

This clonotype was detected many times. This sequence joins TRBV7-2 and TRBJ1-5, with a tentative D call TRBD1 (5 bases). Germline CDR1 SGHTA, CDR2 FQGNSA. The CDR3 sequence is 16 residues long. Trimming stripped 5 bases from V and 6 bases from J, with 20 bases between. DNA of the CDR3: TGTGCCAGCAGCCCCCCCCCGGCCAGGGCTCGTCAGCCCCAGCATTTT. Its translation: CASSPPPARARQPQHF. Full variable domain (remainder filled in from reference TRBV7-2 and TRBJ1-5): GAGVSQSPSNKVTEKGKDVELRCDPISGHTALYWYRQSLGQGLEFLIYFQGNSAPDKSGLPSDRFSAERTGGSVSTLTIQRTQQEDSAVYLCASSPPPARARQPQHFGDGTRLSIL.